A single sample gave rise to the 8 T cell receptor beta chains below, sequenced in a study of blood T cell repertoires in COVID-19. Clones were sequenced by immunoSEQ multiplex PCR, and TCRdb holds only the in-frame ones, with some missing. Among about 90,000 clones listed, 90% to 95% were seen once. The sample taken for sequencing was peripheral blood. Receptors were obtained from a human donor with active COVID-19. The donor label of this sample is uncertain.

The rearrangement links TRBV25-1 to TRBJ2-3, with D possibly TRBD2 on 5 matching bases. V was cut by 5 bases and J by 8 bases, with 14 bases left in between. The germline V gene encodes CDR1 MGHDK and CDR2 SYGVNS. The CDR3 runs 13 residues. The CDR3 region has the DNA TGTGCCAGCAGTACCGAGACTGGGAGTACGCAGTATTTT. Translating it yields CASSTETGSTQYF.

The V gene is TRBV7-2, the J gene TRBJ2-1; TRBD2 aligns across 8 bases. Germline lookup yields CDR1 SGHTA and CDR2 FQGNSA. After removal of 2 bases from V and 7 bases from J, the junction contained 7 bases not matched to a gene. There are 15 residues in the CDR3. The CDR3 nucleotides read TGTGCCAGCAGCTTACTAGCGGGTGTGGGGAATGAGCAGTTCTTC. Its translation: CASSLLAGVGNEQFF.

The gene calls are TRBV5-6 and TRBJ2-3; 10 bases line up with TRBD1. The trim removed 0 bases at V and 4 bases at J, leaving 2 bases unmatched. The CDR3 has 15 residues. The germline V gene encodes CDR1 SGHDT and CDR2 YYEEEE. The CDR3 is CASSLGQGAADTQYF. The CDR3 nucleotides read TGTGCCAGCAGCTTGGGACAGGGGGCCGCAGATACGCAGTATTTT.

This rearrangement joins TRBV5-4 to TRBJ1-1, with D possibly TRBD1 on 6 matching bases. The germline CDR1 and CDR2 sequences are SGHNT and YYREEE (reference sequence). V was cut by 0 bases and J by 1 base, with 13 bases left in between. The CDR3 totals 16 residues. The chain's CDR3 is CASSLAYETGNTEAFF. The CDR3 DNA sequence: TGTGCCAGCAGCTTGGCCTACGAGACAGGGAACACTGAAGCTTTCTTT.

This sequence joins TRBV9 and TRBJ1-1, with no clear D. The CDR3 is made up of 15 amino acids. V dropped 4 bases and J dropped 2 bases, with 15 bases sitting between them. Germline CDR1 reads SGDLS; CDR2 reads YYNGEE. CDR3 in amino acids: CASSPGRRGNTEAFF. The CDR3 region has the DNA TGTGCCAGCAGCCCGGGGAGGAGAGGAAACACTGAAGCTTTCTTT.

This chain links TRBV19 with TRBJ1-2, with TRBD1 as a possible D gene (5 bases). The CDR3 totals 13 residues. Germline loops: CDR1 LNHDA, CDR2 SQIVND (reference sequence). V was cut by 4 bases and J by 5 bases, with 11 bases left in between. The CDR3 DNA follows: TGTGCCAGTAGTAAAAGGCGGGGGTATGGCTACACCTTC. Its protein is CASSKRRGYGYTF.

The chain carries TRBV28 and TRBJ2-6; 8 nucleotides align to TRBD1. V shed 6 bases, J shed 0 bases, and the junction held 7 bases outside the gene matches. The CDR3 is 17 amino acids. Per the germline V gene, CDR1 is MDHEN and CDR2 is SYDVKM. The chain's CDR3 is CASSADRGGSGANVLTF. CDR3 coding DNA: TGTGCCAGCAGCGCCGACAGGGGCGGCTCTGGGGCCAACGTCCTGACTTTC.

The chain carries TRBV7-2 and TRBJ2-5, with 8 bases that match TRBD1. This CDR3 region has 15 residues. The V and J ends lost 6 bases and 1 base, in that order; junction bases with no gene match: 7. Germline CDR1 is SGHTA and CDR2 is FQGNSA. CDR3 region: CASRSQGGVQETQYF. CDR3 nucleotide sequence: TGTGCCAGCAGGTCACAGGGGGGAGTCCAAGAGACCCAGTACTTC.